This T cell receptor beta chain was identified during a study of T cells in Graves' hyperthyroidism and ophthalmopathy. Background on the study: Sampling of peripheral blood happened at initial diagnosis, prior to any treatment.

Points on this clonotype: Relative to the germline gene, one junction end is altered; a read error may explain this.

Researchers took RNA transcripts and amplified the TCR beta CDR3 regions from them. Initially, a first-round RT-PCR of the TCR CDR3 employed the HTBI primer set. TCRdb reprocessed the multiplex PCR reads via MiXCR and lists one record per CDR3 protein. The data show fewer than 450,000 distinct CDR3 sequences, approximately 18% seen once. This CDR3 has 17 residues. Germline V CDR1 and CDR2: MNHEY, SVGAGI. Each diagnosis was grounded in clinical symptoms, serum thyroxine and TRAb, thyroid ultrasound, and orbital computed tomography. The source is a woman in her thirties with Graves' hyperthyroidism that later progressed to Graves' ophthalmopathy. This sequence joins TRBV6-5 and TRBJ2-7; the match to TRBD2 covers 14 bases. The source material was blood. The CDR3 loop reads CARSYTGLAGEGYEQYF. CDR3 DNA sequence: TGTGCCAGGAGTTACACGGGACTAGCGGGAGAAGGGTACGAGCAGTACTTC.